The sequence of this TCR beta chain was determined in a study of T cell responses to AZD1222 COVID-19 vaccine. This table comes from immunoSEQ multiplex PCR, and its TCRdb copy is limited to in-frame clones, with some not included. This sample has roughly 150,000 clones, with 85% to 95% found just once. The CDR3 has 11 amino acids. Germline V gene data show CDR1 as SQVTM and CDR2 as ANQGSEA. Deletions cut 5 bases from V and 4 bases from J, with 8 bases between. Here the sequenced sample was peripheral blood, taken on day 0 of AZD1222 vaccination. The chain uses TRBV29-1 and TRBJ1-2, with a tentative D call TRBD1 (6 bases). The sequence came from an adult in good health. The CDR3 sequence is CSVQGSYGYTF. The CDR3 coding sequence is TGCAGCGTTCAGGGGAGCTATGGCTACACCTTC.